These 19 T cell receptor beta chains share one sample of origin, sequenced in a study of T cell changes during pregnancy in multiple sclerosis. Generated by immunoSEQ multiplex PCR, the TCRdb table keeps only in-frame clones and is missing some. The table includes 45,000 to 50,000 clones, about 91% detected once. Here the sequenced sample was peripheral blood, taken in the third trimester of pregnancy. All receptors derive from a female donor with multiple sclerosis, enrolled in a pregnancy study.

V gene TRBV4-3 combines with J gene TRBJ2-7; 7 bases are a match to TRBD1. CDR3 length equals 15 residues. Germline loops: CDR1 LGHNA, CDR2 YSLEER. V lost 5 bases and J lost 0; bases outside the gene matches: 7. Written as DNA, the CDR3 is TGCGCCAGCAGCTCGGACAGGCGTAACTCCTACGAGCAGTACTTC. This translates into CASSSDRRNSYEQYF.

V usage is TRBV20-1 and J usage is TRBJ2-3; D may be TRBD2 (6 bases). The CDR3 sequence is 11 residues long. Germline loops: CDR1 DFQATT, CDR2 SNEGSKA (reference sequence). DNA of the CDR3: TGCAAAGCGGGCGCCCGGGATACGCAGTATTTT. Translating it yields CKAGARDTQYF.

The count of this clone is one. This chain links TRBV29-1 with TRBJ1-2, with TRBD1 matching over 9 bases. Trimming at V came to 7 bases and at J to 9 bases, leaving 6 bases not matched to a gene. The CDR3 has 11 amino acids. Germline values: CDR1 SQVTM, CDR2 ANQGSEA. Written as DNA, the CDR3 is TGCAGCGCCCTACAGGGGGCCCGCTACACCTTC. Amino acid sequence: CSALQGARYTF.

The chain has TRBV5-1 and TRBJ2-5; 10 bases match TRBD1. This CDR3 is built from 17 residues. The trim removed 0 bases at V and 11 bases at J, leaving 16 bases unmatched. Germline lookup yields CDR1 SGHRS and CDR2 YFSETQ. CDR3 protein: CASSLAVGTGAQLEQYF. The CDR3 DNA reads as TGCGCCAGCAGCTTGGCTGTTGGGACAGGGGCTCAACTGGAGCAGTACTTC.

The table lists this clone with a count of one. The V call is TRBV7-6, the J call TRBJ2-2; 10 bases align to TRBD2. Germline CDR1 reads SGHVS; CDR2 reads FNYEAQ. V lost 4 bases to trimming and J lost 3 bases; unmatched junction nucleotides: 2. This CDR3 comprises 15 residues. The CDR3 spells CASSSGLADTGELFF. CDR3 DNA sequence: TGTGCCAGCAGCTCCGGACTAGCGGACACCGGGGAGCTGTTTTTT.

The chain links TRBV5-4 to TRBJ2-3; 13 bases line up with TRBD2. The CDR3 spans 15 residues. Trimming removed 4 bases from V and 4 bases from J; junction bases left unmatched: 3. In germline, CDR1 is SGHNT, CDR2 YYREEE (reference sequence). CDR3 sequence (DNA): TGTGCCAGCAGCGAAGGGACTAGCGGGGCAGATACGCAGTATTTT. As protein: CASSEGTSGADTQYF.

The chain's CDR3 is CASSSDKRLAGVHNEQFF. CDR3 sequence (DNA): TGTGCCAGCAGTTCAGATAAAAGACTAGCGGGAGTACACAATGAGCAGTTCTTC. V gene TRBV27 combines with J gene TRBJ2-1; 12 nucleotides match TRBD2. The CDR3 sequence is 18 residues long. Trimming cost V 4 bases and J 5 bases; bases outside gene matches: 12. Germline V CDR1 and CDR2: MNHEY, SMNVEV (reference sequence).

The table lists this clone with a count of one. The chain employs TRBV13 and TRBJ2-3; weak D call: TRBD2 (6 bases). This CDR3 comprises 13 residues. Trimming removed 5 bases from V and 8 bases from J, with 14 bases in between. CDR1 and CDR2 from the germline V gene are PRHDT and FYEKMQ (reference sequence). The CDR3 loop is CASSPGTGGTQYF. The CDR3 nucleotides are TGTGCCAGCAGCCCGGGGACCGGGGGTACGCAGTATTTT.

This clone has only one observation. The V call is TRBV5-1, the J call TRBJ2-1; 7 nucleotides align to TRBD2. CDR1 is SGHRS, CDR2 YFSETQ, per germline. This CDR3 spans 16 amino acids. V lost 6 bases and J lost 8; bases outside the gene matches: 17. The CDR3: CASTLNWRERGDEQFF. The CDR3 DNA follows: TGCGCCAGCACCCTAAATTGGCGGGAGCGAGGGGATGAGCAGTTCTTC.

In its sample, this clone was seen once. The chain has TRBV4-2 and TRBJ2-1; D ambiguous. V lost 2 bases and J lost 7, with 12 bases in between. Per germline, CDR1 LGHNA and CDR2 YNFKEQ. The CDR3 is made up of 14 amino acids. The CDR3 sequence is CASSQIPFVNEQFF. CDR3 sequence (DNA): TGTGCCAGCAGCCAAATCCCTTTCGTGAATGAGCAGTTCTTC.

The rearrangement joins TRBV29-1 to TRBJ2-7, with a tentative D call TRBD1 (7 bases). V lost 4 bases to trimming and J lost 1 base, with 14 bases between them. The CDR3 consists of 14 residues. Germline V CDR1 and CDR2: SQVTM, ANQGSEA. As DNA, the CDR3 is TGCAGCGTTGGCGGAGGGGGCTTATCCTACGAGCAGTACTTC. As protein: CSVGGGGLSYEQYF.

The CDR3 sequence: CASSPEAGRSTREQYF. CDR3 sequence (DNA): TGTGCCAGCAGCCCGGAGGCGGGACGGAGTACGAGGGAGCAGTACTTC. The chain recombines TRBV7-2 with TRBJ2-7; a weak D match, TRBD2 (6 bases). Per the germline V gene, CDR1 is SGHTA and CDR2 is FQGNSA. The length of the CDR3 is 16 residues. V was shortened by 5 bases and J by 7 bases, with 24 bases between the two germline ends.

This clone was picked up one time. The V gene is TRBV7-2, the J gene TRBJ2-7; D might be TRBD1 (6 bases). V shed 6 bases and J shed 2 bases, with 14 bases lying between them. This CDR3 has 14 residues. CDR1 SGHTA and CDR2 FQGNSA come from the germline V gene. CDR3 loop: CASRKGGAAYEQYF. CDR3 nucleotides: TGTGCCAGCAGGAAAGGGGGTGCCGCCTACGAGCAGTACTTC.

This chain connects TRBV7-9 to TRBJ2-3; D might be TRBD2 (5 bases). Germline lookup yields CDR1 SEHNR and CDR2 FQNEAQ (reference sequence). This CDR3 comprises 12 residues. V was shortened by 8 bases and J by 0 bases, with 6 bases between the two germline ends. For the CDR3, the DNA is TGTGCCAGCGGCGGGAGCACAGATACGCAGTATTTT. Translating gives CASGGSTDTQYF.

This clone came up once. J is TRBJ2-5 and V is TRBV29-1; 10 bases map to TRBD1. Germline V gene sequence: CDR1 SQVTM, CDR2 ANQGSEA. V dropped 7 bases and J dropped 2; count of bases not matched to a gene: 4. The CDR3 sequence is 13 residues long. In nucleotides, the CDR3 is TGCAGCGCGGACAGGGGGGTACAAGAGACCCAGTACTTC. Encoded protein: CSADRGVQETQYF.

The chain employs TRBV6-6 and TRBJ2-3, with 10 positions matching TRBD2. Germline V gene data show CDR1 as MNHNY and CDR2 as SVGAGI (reference sequence). The CDR3 contains 15 residues. V lost 3 bases, J lost 4 bases, and 4 bases stayed unmatched. The CDR3 nucleotides read TGTGCCAGCAGTTATTCTAGCGGGAGTGCAGATACGCAGTATTTT. It yields the protein CASSYSSGSADTQYF.

This chain links TRBV19 with TRBJ1-2; the D is unclear. There are 13 residues in the CDR3. In germline, CDR1 is LNHDA, CDR2 SQIVND (reference sequence). V was cut by 2 bases and J by 5 bases, with 9 bases left in between. The DNA of the CDR3 is TGTGCCAGTAGTATATTGCAGGATTATGGCTACACCTTC. Protein sequence: CASSILQDYGYTF.

This clone was observed once. The chain employs TRBV23-1 and TRBJ1-4; D is perhaps TRBD1 (5 bases). TRBV23-1 is assigned to the ORF class and has an uncertain function. This CDR3 is built from 14 residues. Trimming removed 4 bases from V and 5 bases from J, with 11 bases in between. The CDR3 is CASSRAGNNEKLFF. DNA of the CDR3: TGCGCCAGCAGTCGGGCAGGGAACAATGAAAAACTGTTTTTT.

The chain carries TRBV6-5 and TRBJ2-7; TRBD2 agrees at 7 bases. Germline loops: CDR1 MNHEY, CDR2 SVGAGI. The CDR3 runs to 15 residues. V dropped 3 bases and J dropped 2; count of bases not matched to a gene: 7. CDR3 sequence (DNA): TGTGCCAGCAGTTATAACCGGGAGGCGACCTACGAGCAGTACTTC. Translated: CASSYNREATYEQYF.